The rows below give T cell receptor beta chains drawn from one sample of a study of identifying expanded T cells in peripheral blood. Produced via immunoSEQ multiplex PCR; TCRdb's table is partial and in-frame only. The repertoire holds some 120,000 clones, roughly 82% seen once, with approximately 3% in the top ten. Sequences were obtained from blood. The receptors come from a person between 18 and 75 years old in good health. The CDR3 runs from the conserved cysteine through the conserved F or W. D genes are given only for firm matches.

j_call: TRBJ2-2; d_call: NA; v_call: TRBV28; cdr3_aa: CASIQGLLTSTGELFF
j_call: TRBJ2-1; d_call: TRBD2; v_call: TRBV9; cdr3_aa: CASSVEGGGTTEQFF
j_call: TRBJ1-2; d_call: NA; v_call: TRBV4-1; cdr3_aa: CASSQGLYGYTF
j_call: TRBJ1-1; d_call: NA; v_call: TRBV18; cdr3_aa: CASSPQEGNTEAFF
j_call: TRBJ2-3; d_call: NA; v_call: TRBV5-6; cdr3_aa: CASSWGDTQYF
j_call: TRBJ1-1; d_call: NA; v_call: TRBV30; cdr3_aa: CAGIGIRNGSTEAFF
j_call: TRBJ2-2; d_call: NA; v_call: TRBV6-5; cdr3_aa: CASSSFRGNTGELFF
j_call: TRBJ1-1; d_call: NA; v_call: TRBV7-8; cdr3_aa: CASSLERQKDAKAFF
j_call: TRBJ1-4; d_call: NA; v_call: TRBV11-1; cdr3_aa: CASSFENRPNEKLFF
j_call: TRBJ1-2; d_call: TRBD1; v_call: TRBV4-3; cdr3_aa: CASSQRTGRMDGYTF
j_call: TRBJ2-3; d_call: NA; v_call: TRBV7-9; cdr3_aa: CASSLVPSVGF
j_call: TRBJ2-1; d_call: TRBD2; v_call: TRBV9; cdr3_aa: CASSAPRGGADEQFF
j_call: TRBJ2-3; d_call: TRBD2; v_call: TRBV11-2; cdr3_aa: CASSLGAGGSTDTQYF
j_call: TRBJ2-3; d_call: TRBD1; v_call: TRBV14; cdr3_aa: CASSRQKGARTDTQYF
j_call: TRBJ2-7; d_call: NA; v_call: TRBV11-2; cdr3_aa: CASSGSGDYEQYF